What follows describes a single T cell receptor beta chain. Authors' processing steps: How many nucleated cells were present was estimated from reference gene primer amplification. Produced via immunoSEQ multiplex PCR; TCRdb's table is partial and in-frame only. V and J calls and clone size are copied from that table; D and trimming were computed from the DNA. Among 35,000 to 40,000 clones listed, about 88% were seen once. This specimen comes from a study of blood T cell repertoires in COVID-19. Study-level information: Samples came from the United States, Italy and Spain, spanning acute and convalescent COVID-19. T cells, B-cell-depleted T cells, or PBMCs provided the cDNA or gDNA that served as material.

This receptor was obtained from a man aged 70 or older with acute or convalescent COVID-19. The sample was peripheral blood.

The CDR3 bases are TGTGCCAGCAGTCGACAGGGATCGAACACTGAAGCTTTCTTT. Protein product: CASSRQGSNTEAFF. The V call is TRBV6-2 or TRBV6-3, the J call TRBJ1-1; 7 bases match TRBD1. The J segment lost 1 base and the V segment lost 5 bases, leaving 4 bases of the junction unmatched. The CDR3 contains 14 residues. The germline V gene encodes CDR1 MNHEY and CDR2 SVGEGT.